These T cell receptor beta chains were read from a single sample in a study of shared clonotypes between healthy human individuals. Data came from immunoSEQ multiplex PCR; TCRdb stores just in-frame clones and leaves some out. Of 2 million to 2.5 million clones detected, approximately 93% appear once; the ten largest clones hold roughly 0.39%. Input material: naive CD4+ T cells from PBMCs. The source of these receptors is a man in his late teens or twenties in good health. Some clones in this sample may be carry-over from other donors' samples. Each CDR3 is given with its conserved first and last residue. A D gene is named only where the DNA matches it firmly. Clone size is shown for a subset of rows, as once, few, many or a class of expanded clone.

J,V,D,size,length,DNA,CDR3
TRBJ1-1,TRBV27,NA,NA,14,TGTGCCAGCAGCCCAAACAGGGCCCCCCTGGAAGCTTTCTTT,CASSPNRAPLEAFF
TRBJ1-1,TRBV28,NA,NA,14,TGTGCCAGCAGTTATGGGTTGGCAGGTAGTGGAGCTTTCTTT,CASSYGLAGSGAFF
TRBJ2-1,TRBV25-1,NA,NA,14,TGTGCCAGCCTCCCGGCAGGGTCGTGGAATGAGCAGTTCTTC,CASLPAGSWNEQFF
TRBJ2-7,TRBV12-1,NA,NA,16,TGTGCCAGCAGCCTACCCAGGGACAGGGGGCACCACGAGCAGTACTTC,CASSLPRDRGHHEQYF
TRBJ1-3,TRBV18,NA,NA,15,TGTGCCAGCTCACCCTCCCAAAATACTGGAAACACCATATATTTT,CASSPSQNTGNTIYF
TRBJ2-2,TRBV18,TRBD1,NA,15,TGTGCCAGCTCGCAGGGACAGGGCGCCACCGGGGAGCTGTTTTTT,CASSQGQGATGELFF
TRBJ1-6,TRBV7-3,TRBD1,once,14,TGTGCCAGCAGCTCCGGACAGGGGCCTTCACCCCTCCACTTT,CASSSGQGPSPLHF
TRBJ2-1,TRBV5-4,NA,NA,14,TGTGCCAGCAGCTTGATAGCGGATTACAATGAGCAGTTCTTC,CASSLIADYNEQFF
TRBJ2-1,TRBV6-1,TRBD2,NA,14,TGTGCCAGCGGGAAGCGGGACCCTGGGGGGGAGCAGTTCTTC,CASGKRDPGGEQFF
TRBJ2-7,TRBV5-1,NA,NA,15,TGCGCCAGCAGCCCGCCCAGGGGCGCGCAGGATGAGCAGTACTTC,CASSPPRGAQDEQYF
TRBJ2-2,TRBV19,NA,few,13,TGTGCCAGTAGTTCCGTCCCGGCCGGGGAGCTGTTTTTT,CASSSVPAGELFF
TRBJ1-5,TRBV28,NA,NA,14,TGTGCCAGCAGTTTTGGGACCAGGGGTCAGCCCCAGCATTTT,CASSFGTRGQPQHF
TRBJ2-7,TRBV29-1,TRBD1,once,12,TGCAGCGCCGTTGGACAGGACTACGAGCAGTACTTC,CSAVGQDYEQYF
TRBJ2-7,TRBV14,TRBD1,NA,15,TGTGCCAGCAGCCAGGACAGGGGAGCACGGGAGGTGCAGTACTTC,CASSQDRGAREVQYF
TRBJ1-1,TRBV28,NA,NA,10,TGTGCCAGCAGTGGCATAGGAGCTTTCTTT,CASSGIGAFF
TRBJ1-1,TRBV11-2,NA,NA,13,TGTGCCAGCAGCGGAGGCCCCGTTACTGAAGCTTTCTTT,CASSGGPVTEAFF
TRBJ1-5,TRBV27,NA,NA,15,TGTGCCAGCAGTTTACAGGGAAGGGGGAATCAGCCCCAGCATTTT,CASSLQGRGNQPQHF
TRBJ1-2,TRBV19,TRBD1,NA,20,TGTGCCAGTAGTATTGTGTTGCTGACTGGGACAGGGGGCGATTGGGATGGCTACACCTTC,CASSIVLLTGTGGDWDGYTF
TRBJ2-7,TRBV27,NA,NA,13,TGTGCCAGCAGTTTGTCCAGGACCTACGAGCAGTACTTC,CASSLSRTYEQYF
TRBJ1-2,TRBV7-9,NA,NA,16,TGTGCCAGCAGCTTAGTCCCAGAGGGCAGGGATGATGGCTACACCTTC,CASSLVPEGRDDGYTF
TRBJ1-2,TRBV4-2,NA,once,15,TGTGCCAGCAGCCAAGGGAGGGGGATTGACTATGGCTACACCTTC,CASSQGRGIDYGYTF
TRBJ1-5,TRBV7-2,NA,NA,14,TGTGCCAGCAGCTCAGACAGAGCCGCTCAGCCCCAGCATTTT,CASSSDRAAQPQHF
TRBJ2-3,TRBV7-2,NA,NA,14,TGTGCCAGCAGCTTAATGCTAGGAACAGATACGCAGTATTTT,CASSLMLGTDTQYF